Below, one T cell receptor (beta chain) is given with its context. As originally analysed: The authors estimated nucleated cell counts from reference gene primer amplification. Libraries were prepared by immunoSEQ multiplex PCR; TCRdb keeps only in-frame clonotypes and omits some of them. The V and J calls and clone size come from that table; D and trimming were worked out from the DNA. This table holds under 200,000 clones, roughly nine tenths found once. The data stem from a study of blood T cell repertoires in COVID-19. At the level of the study: Samples taken during acute and convalescent COVID-19 were collected in the United States, Italy and Spain.

Patients of the Seattle cohort, enrolled during active infection, were followed longitudinally. The CDR3 sequence is 17 residues long. Germline loops: CDR1 SGHTA, CDR2 FQGNSA. After removal of 3 bases from V and 2 bases from J, the junction contained 5 bases not matched to a gene. The J gene is TRBJ2-1, the V gene TRBV7-2; 12 nucleotides align to TRBD2. Sequenced input: peripheral blood. This sequence originates from a woman aged 60-75 years with COVID-19, enrolled during active disease. The CDR3 sequence: CASSFRLAGETYNEQFF. The CDR3, as DNA: TGTGCCAGCAGCTTTAGACTAGCGGGAGAGACCTACAATGAGCAGTTCTTC.